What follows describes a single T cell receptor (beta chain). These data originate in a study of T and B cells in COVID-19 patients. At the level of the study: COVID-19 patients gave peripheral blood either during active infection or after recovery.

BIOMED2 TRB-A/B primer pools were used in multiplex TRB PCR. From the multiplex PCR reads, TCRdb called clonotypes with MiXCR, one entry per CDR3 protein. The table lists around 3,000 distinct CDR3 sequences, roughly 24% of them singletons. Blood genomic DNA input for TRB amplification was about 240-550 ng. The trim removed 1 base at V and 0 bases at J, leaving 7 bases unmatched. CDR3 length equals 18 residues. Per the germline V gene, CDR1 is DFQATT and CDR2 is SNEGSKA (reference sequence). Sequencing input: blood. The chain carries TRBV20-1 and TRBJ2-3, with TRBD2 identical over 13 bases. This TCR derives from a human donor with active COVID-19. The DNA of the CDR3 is TGCAGTGCTAGAGCCGGGACTAGCGGGGTTCCTAGCACAGATACGCAGTATTTT. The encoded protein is CSARAGTSGVPSTDTQYF.